Listed below are T cell receptor beta chains from one sample, sequenced in a study of blood T cells in healthy people across ages. TCRdb called the 5' RACE reads again in MiXCR, with one record for every CDR3 protein. The sample includes about 1,000,000 distinct CDR3 sequences, under 45% of them seen just once. Sequencing input: blood. All receptors come from a woman aged 60-75 years in good health. Each CDR3 is given with its conserved first and last residue. The D gene is left open where the match is weak. Where a row states a size, it is once, few, many or the class of an expanded clone; other rows omit it.

many,NA,TRBJ2-7,TRBV6-1,CASSEWTHYEQYF,TGTGCCAGCAGTGAATGGACCCACTACGAGCAGTACTTC
few,NA,TRBJ1-1,TRBV6-1,CASSEQELNTEAFF,TGTGCCAGCAGTGAACAGGAGTTGAACACTGAAGCTTTCTTT
NA,NA,TRBJ1-1,TRBV6-1,CASRARGRTEAFF,TGTGCCAGCAGGGCCAGGGGCCGAACTGAAGCTTTCTTT
few,TRBD2,TRBJ2-7,TRBV20-1,CSASFGGSYEQYF,TGCAGTGCTAGTTTCGGCGGGAGCTACGAGCAGTACTTC
few,NA,TRBJ2-4,TRBV9,CASSSRTAENIQYF,TGTGCCAGCAGCTCCCGGACTGCGGAAAACATTCAGTACTTC
few,TRBD1,TRBJ1-5,TRBV7-6,CASSLATGTGGSQPQHF,TGTGCCAGCAGCTTAGCGACGGGGACAGGAGGTAGTCAGCCCCAGCATTTT
NA,NA,TRBJ2-5,TRBV20-1,CSAPEGGDSGTQYF,TGCAGTGCTCCAGAAGGAGGGGACAGTGGGACCCAGTACTTC
NA,NA,TRBJ2-1,TRBV2,CASVLNNEQFF,TGTGCCAGCGTCCTCAACAATGAGCAGTTCTTC
NA,NA,TRBJ2-5,TRBV24-1,CATSEPRDQETQYF,TGTGCCACCAGTGAACCCAGGGACCAAGAGACCCAGTACTTC
NA,TRBD2,TRBJ2-1,TRBV5-1,CASAREGRYNEQFF,TGCGCCAGCGCTCGGGAGGGCCGCTACAATGAGCAGTTCTTC
NA,NA,TRBJ2-1,TRBV7-2,CASSRAPAETQFF,TGTGCCAGCAGCCGGGCCCCAGCGGAGACCCAGTTCTTC
NA,TRBD2,TRBJ2-3,TRBV29-1,CSVTGGSVDTQYF,TGCAGCGTCACGGGCGGGAGTGTAGATACGCAGTATTTT
NA,TRBD2,TRBJ2-3,TRBV5-1,CASSWLAGGSTDTQYF,TGCGCCAGCAGCTGGCTAGCGGGAGGGAGCACAGATACGCAGTATTTT
NA,TRBD2,TRBJ2-7,TRBV27,CASSFPGASGTHEQYF,TGTGCCAGCAGTTTCCCCGGGGCTAGCGGGACCCACGAGCAGTACTTC
once,TRBD2,TRBJ2-1,TRBV18,CASSPLGPGLASYNEQFF,TGTGCCAGCTCACCATTGGGACCGGGACTAGCATCCTACAATGAGCAGTTCTTC
NA,NA,TRBJ2-7,TRBV2,CASSEPRSYEQYF,TGTGCCAGCAGTGAACCGCGGAGCTACGAGCAGTACTTC
many,NA,TRBJ2-1,TRBV28,CASSTRAKGDEQFF,TGTGCCAGCAGTACCCGGGCGAAGGGAGATGAGCAGTTCTTC
NA,TRBD1,TRBJ1-2,TRBV20-1,CSARPRDREYGYTF,TGCAGTGCTAGACCACGGGACAGGGAATATGGCTACACCTTC
few,NA,TRBJ2-7,TRBV29-1,CSVAAGYEQYF,TGCAGCGTTGCGGCCGGCTACGAGCAGTACTTC
NA,NA,TRBJ1-1,TRBV19,CASSRAGMDTEAFF,TGTGCCAGTAGTAGGGCAGGAATGGACACTGAAGCTTTCTTT
NA,NA,TRBJ2-1,TRBV7-2,CASRSGYNEQFF,TGTGCCAGCAGAAGCGGGTACAATGAGCAGTTCTTC
few,TRBD2,TRBJ2-1,TRBV10-3,CATEPGLAGDHEQFF,TGTGCCACAGAGCCGGGACTAGCGGGAGACCATGAGCAGTTCTTC
few,TRBD2,TRBJ2-5,TRBV6-7,CASSYASGSEAYVQYF,TGTGCCAGCAGTTACGCTAGCGGGAGTGAGGCCTACGTGCAGTACTTC
NA,NA,TRBJ2-2,TRBV27,CASRGLSNTGELFF,TGTGCCAGCAGGGGACTTTCTAACACCGGGGAGCTGTTTTTT
once,NA,TRBJ1-1,TRBV6-2/TRBV6-3,CASRSPTRGPNTEAFF,TGTGCCAGCAGAAGCCCCACCAGGGGCCCGAACACTGAAGCTTTCTTT
NA,NA,TRBJ2-4,TRBV30,CAWRGTGQGKNIQYF,TGTGCCTGGAGAGGAACAGGTCAAGGCAAAAACATTCAGTACTTC
NA,NA,TRBJ1-2,TRBV29-1,CSVERQRNRYGYTF,TGCAGCGTTGAACGACAGCGGAATCGCTATGGCTACACCTTC
NA,TRBD2,TRBJ2-5,TRBV3-1,CASSQVYGIVAGEQEAQYF,TGTGCCAGCAGCCAAGTGTACGGTATTGTGGCGGGAGAACAAGAGGCCCAGTACTTC
NA,NA,TRBJ2-7,TRBV20-1,CSARDRAGLSYEQYF,TGCAGTGCTAGAGATCGGGCAGGTCTCTCCTACGAGCAGTACTTC
few,NA,TRBJ2-3,TRBV6-4,CASSDTQARTPYTDTQYF,TGTGCCAGCAGTGACACCCAAGCTAGGACCCCCTACACAGATACGCAGTATTTT
NA,NA,TRBJ2-7,TRBV7-2,CASSATTRPYSYEQYF,TGTGCCAGCAGCGCAACCACTAGACCCTATTCTTACGAGCAGTACTTC
NA,TRBD1,TRBJ1-2,TRBV29-1,CSVSRQGGVYGYTF,TGCAGCGTATCTCGACAGGGGGGGGTCTATGGCTACACCTTC
few,NA,TRBJ2-4,TRBV28,CASSSLGLISQGDIQYF,TGTGCCAGCAGTTCCCTTGGACTGATCAGCCAGGGAGACATTCAGTACTTC
NA,TRBD2,TRBJ2-5,TRBV27,CASSPVRAGGETQYF,TGTGCCAGCAGTCCCGTTAGGGCGGGAGGGGAGACCCAGTACTTC
NA,NA,TRBJ2-7,TRBV19,CASSRTESSYNEQYF,TGTGCCAGTAGTCGGACGGAGAGCTCCTACAATGAGCAGTACTTC
NA,TRBD2,TRBJ2-1,TRBV4-2,CASSHLRTSGAYNEQFF,TGTGCCAGCAGCCACCTTCGGACTAGCGGGGCCTACAATGAGCAGTTCTTC
NA,TRBD2,TRBJ2-5,TRBV18,CASSREGLAGETQYF,TGTGCCAGCTCACGGGAAGGTCTAGCGGGAGAGACCCAGTACTTC
NA,TRBD2,TRBJ2-7,TRBV20-1,CSALPSGSYEQYF,TGCAGTGCCCTCCCTAGCGGTTCCTACGAGCAGTACTTC
NA,NA,TRBJ1-2,TRBV5-1,CASSLAILGYGYTF,TGCGCCAGCAGCTTGGCCATCCTGGGCTATGGCTACACCTTC
NA,TRBD2,TRBJ2-3,TRBV10-3,CAISGDYRDTQYF,TGTGCCATCAGTGGGGACTACCGAGATACGCAGTATTTT
NA,TRBD2,TRBJ2-1,TRBV29-1,CSAVSGSRFF,TGCAGCGCTGTTAGCGGGAGTCGGTTCTTC
NA,TRBD1,TRBJ2-7,TRBV20-1,CSAASPRDSPYEQYF,TGCAGTGCGGCCTCTCCCCGGGACAGCCCCTACGAGCAGTACTTC
NA,NA,TRBJ1-2,TRBV28,CAANTGGYGYTF,TGTGCCGCCAACACGGGTGGCTATGGCTACACCTTC
few,TRBD2,TRBJ2-7,TRBV3-1,CASRASGTDSYEQYF,TGTGCCAGCAGGGCTAGCGGGACCGACTCCTACGAGCAGTACTTC
few,TRBD2,TRBJ2-7,TRBV4-2,CASSQPRRTSGREKAYEQYF,TGTGCCAGCAGCCAGCCCCGCCGGACTAGCGGGAGGGAAAAGGCCTACGAGCAGTACTTC
few,TRBD2,TRBJ2-1,TRBV20-1,CSASRGAGEALYNEQFF,TGCAGTGCTAGTAGGGGTGCGGGGGAGGCCTTGTACAATGAGCAGTTCTTC
few,NA,TRBJ2-7,TRBV21-1,CASTGGAGNSYEQYF,TGTGCCAGCACCGGAGGGGCCGGGAACTCCTACGAGCAGTACTTC
NA,NA,TRBJ1-2,TRBV29-1,CSADHYGYTF,TGCAGCGCAGACCACTATGGCTACACCTTC
NA,NA,TRBJ2-7,TRBV7-7,CASSLRPPRERGSYEQYF,TGTGCCAGCAGCTTAAGGCCCCCCCGGGAGAGAGGGTCCTACGAGCAGTACTTC
few,NA,TRBJ2-5,TRBV15,CATSRGVRGGGFQETQYF,TGTGCCACCAGCAGAGGAGTCAGGGGAGGAGGTTTCCAAGAGACCCAGTACTTC
NA,NA,TRBJ2-5,TRBV12-3/TRBV12-4,CASRGRVQETQYF,TGTGCCAGCAGGGGTAGGGTCCAAGAGACCCAGTACTTC
NA,TRBD2,TRBJ2-3,TRBV12-3/TRBV12-4,CASSLLGAGAGDTQYF,TGTGCCAGCAGTTTGCTCGGGGCGGGAGCGGGAGATACGCAGTATTTT